The sequence of this T cell receptor (beta chain) was determined in a study of CD8 T cells in Susac syndrome. Findings and limits, study-wide: CD4+ T cell repertoires in Susac syndrome lacked clonal expansion.

The CDR3 has 15 residues. In germline, CDR1 is SGHVS, CDR2 FQNEAQ. The J segment lost 4 bases and the V segment lost 5 bases, leaving 6 bases of the junction unmatched. To note about this clonotype: The antigen remains undetermined.

Random hexamers were used to reverse transcribe an amount of about 0.45 to 1 ug RNA. It was immunoSEQ multiplex PCR that amplified TCR beta CDR3 across 54 Vbeta and 13 Jbeta. TCRdb re-analysed the immunoSEQ multiplex PCR reads in MiXCR, keeping a single row per CDR3 protein. The sample lists around 110,000 distinct CDR3 sequences; around 96% were seen once. The TCR comes from a human donor with Susac syndrome. The source material was CD4+ T cells from PBMCs. The J gene is TRBJ1-5, the V gene TRBV7-8, with TRBD1 identical over 9 bases. The CDR3 region is CASSLTGTGNQPQHF. The CDR3 DNA sequence: TGTGCCAGCAGCCTGACCGGGACAGGGAATCAGCCCCAGCATTTT.